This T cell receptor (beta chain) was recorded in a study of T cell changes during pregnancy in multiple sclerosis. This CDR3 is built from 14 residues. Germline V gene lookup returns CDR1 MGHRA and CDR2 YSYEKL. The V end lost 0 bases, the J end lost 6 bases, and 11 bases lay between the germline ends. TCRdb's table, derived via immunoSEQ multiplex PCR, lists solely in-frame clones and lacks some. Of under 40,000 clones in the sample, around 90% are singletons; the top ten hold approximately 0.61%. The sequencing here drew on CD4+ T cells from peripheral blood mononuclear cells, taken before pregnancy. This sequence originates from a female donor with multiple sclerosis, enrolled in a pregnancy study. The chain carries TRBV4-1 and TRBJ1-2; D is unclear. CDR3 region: CASSQEAGPNGYTF. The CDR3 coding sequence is TGCGCCAGCAGCCAAGAAGCAGGCCCGAATGGCTACACCTTC.